Below, 13 T cell receptor beta chains from the same sample are listed, as sequenced in a study of T cell responses to AZD1222 COVID-19 vaccine. Some clones are missing from TCRdb's copy, which holds only in-frame ones; the method was immunoSEQ multiplex PCR. There are about 81,000 clones in the sample; approximately 90% occur only once, and around 8% lies in the top ten. Sequencing was performed on peripheral blood, taken 28 days after the second AZD1222 dose. These receptors came from an adult who received the AZD1222 COVID-19 vaccine.

The rearrangement joins TRBV7-2 to TRBJ2-7; TRBD2 might be the D (6 bases). Germline CDR1 is SGHTA and CDR2 is FQGNSA. The V end lost 5 bases, the J end lost 2 bases, and 10 bases lay between the germline ends. The CDR3 sequence is 13 residues long. The chain's CDR3 is CASSRDWTYEQYF. The CDR3 region has the DNA TGTGCCAGCAGCCGGGACTGGACCTACGAGCAGTACTTC.

Of note for this clone: A read error may produce the germline difference seen at one junction end. This rearrangement joins TRBV7-9 to TRBJ2-3; weak D call: TRBD2 (6 bases). The CDR3 covers 13 residues. CDR1 and CDR2 from the germline V gene are SEHNR and FQNEAQ (reference sequence). The CDR3 DNA reads TGTGTCAGCGAGGGGAGGTCGACAGATACGCAGTATTTT. It is translated as CVSEGRSTDTQYF.

V is TRBV29-1 and J is TRBJ1-2; 8 positions agree with TRBD1. The V gene end was trimmed by 4 bases and the J gene end by 8 bases; junction bases not matched to a gene: 3. The CDR3 covers 11 residues. Looked up from germline, CDR1 is SQVTM and CDR2 is ANQGSEA. The CDR3 DNA follows: TGCAGCGTTGGGGACAGGAGGGGCTACACCTTC. It is translated as CSVGDRRGYTF.

This chain links TRBV7-2 with TRBJ2-5; D is possibly TRBD1 (5 bases). Looked up from germline, CDR1 is SGHTA and CDR2 is FQGNSA. Trimming pared 6 bases from V and 5 bases from J, leaving 25 bases between. This CDR3 is 17 amino acids long. In DNA, the CDR3 is TGTGCCAGCAGTTCAAGTGGGGCAGCGCGCGGTCGGGAGACCCAGTACTTC. It translates to CASSSSGAARGRETQYF. The full variable domain, its missing parts supplied by reference TRBV7-2 and TRBJ2-5, is GAGVSQSPSNKVTEKGKDVELRCDPISGHTALYWYRQSLGQGLEFLIYFQGNSAPDKSGLPSDRFSAERTGGSVSTLTIQRTQQEDSAVYLCASSSSGAARGRETQYFGPGTRLLVL.

This clone showed up just a few times. This chain uses TRBV11-2 with TRBJ1-1; no clear D gene. From germline, CDR1 is SGHAT and CDR2 FQNNGV. V was cut by 0 bases and J by 2 bases, with 10 bases left in between. The CDR3 length is 15 residues. This CDR3 is CASSLDGGYNTEAFF. The CDR3 DNA reads TGTGCCAGCAGCTTAGATGGAGGGTATAACACTGAAGCTTTCTTT. The variable domain in full, completed from reference TRBV11-2 and TRBJ1-1, reads EAGVAQSPRYKIIEKRQSVAFWCNPISGHATLYWYQQILGQGPKLLIQFQNNGVVDDSQLPKDRFSAERLKGVDSTLKIQPAKLEDSAVYLCASSLDGGYNTEAFFGQGTRLTVV.

The gene calls are TRBV7-9 and TRBJ2-1; 11 bases match TRBD2. The ends lost 4 bases at V and 4 bases at J; junction bases unmatched: 3. The length of the CDR3 is 15 residues. The germline V gene has CDR1 SEHNR and CDR2 FQNEAQ (reference sequence). This CDR3 reads CASSSGLAEYNEQFF. In DNA, the CDR3 is TGTGCCAGCAGCTCGGGACTAGCGGAATACAATGAGCAGTTCTTC.

The chain recombines TRBV27 with TRBJ1-3; D not certain. Per the germline V gene, CDR1 is MNHEY and CDR2 is SMNVEV (reference sequence). Between the trimmed V and J ends, which lost 3 bases and 0 bases, there was a span of 3 bases. CDR3 length: 13 amino acids. The CDR3 bases are TGTGCCAGCAGTTTGAACTCTGGAAACACCATATATTTT. Its protein is CASSLNSGNTIYF.

This chain links TRBV21-1 with TRBJ1-2. TRBV21-1 is given as a pseudogene. The CDR3 spans 16 residues. The CDR3 is CASSKGPPVSNYGYTF. In DNA form, the CDR3 reads TGTGCCAGCAGCAAAGGCCCCCCCGTCTCTAACTATGGCTACACCTTC.

This rearrangement joins TRBV7-2 to TRBJ1-1; D is possibly TRBD1 (5 bases). Germline V gene lookup returns CDR1 SGHTA and CDR2 FQGNSA. The V end was cut by 5 bases, the J end by 9 bases, with 16 bases between. The CDR3 has 13 residues. The CDR3: CASSNRDGEKAFF. CDR3 DNA sequence: TGTGCCAGCAGCAATCGGGACGGCGAGAAAGCTTTCTTT.

The chain joins TRBV11-3 to TRBJ2-7, with TRBD2 matching 8 bases. The CDR3 extends over 18 amino acids. Germline-derived CDR1 and CDR2 are SGHNT and YENEEA. Germline trimming cut 0 bases from V and 5 bases from J; bases unmatched to any gene: 15. The CDR3 nucleotides are TGTGCCAGCAGCTTAGATCAAGGTAGCGGGGAATCCTTCCACGAGCAGTACTTC. As protein: CASSLDQGSGESFHEQYF.

The chain recombines TRBV5-1 with TRBJ2-3; 9 bases fit TRBD2. The germline CDR1 and CDR2 sequences are SGHRS and YFSETQ. This CDR3 spans 14 amino acids. V gave up 4 bases and J gave up 2 bases; unmatched junction bases: 2. The CDR3 DNA reads as TGCGCCAGCAGCAGGACTAGCGACACAGATACGCAGTATTTT. Translation gives CASSRTSDTDTQYF.

Remarks on this clone: A junction end diverges from the germline sequence, so it may reflect a read error. V gene TRBV6-1 combines with J gene TRBJ2-7, with 8 nucleotides matching TRBD1. The germline V gene encodes CDR1 MNHNS and CDR2 SASEGT. This CDR3 comprises 10 residues. The CDR3: CASSEGTGNF. The DNA of the CDR3 is TGTGCCAGCAGTGAGGGGACAGGAAACTTC.

This chain joins TRBV6-5 and TRBJ2-5; a weak D match, TRBD1 (5 bases). Germline-derived CDR1 and CDR2 are MNHEY and SVGAGI. This CDR3 is built from 15 residues. V was trimmed by 0 bases and J by 4 bases, leaving 12 bases between them. CDR3 in amino acids: CASSYSGSTGETQYF. The CDR3 coding sequence is TGTGCCAGCAGTTACTCGGGCAGCACAGGAGAGACCCAGTACTTC.